These T cell receptor beta chains were read from a single sample in a study of memory CD4+ T cells and cytomegalovirus serostatus. Assay: immunoSEQ multiplex PCR; the TCRdb copy retains only in-frame clones and omits some. The sample contains tens of thousands of clones, over 65% of which appear only once. The material sequenced was memory CD4+ T cells from blood. Source of these receptors: an adult in good health and CMV-seronegative. CDR3s include the opening cysteine and the closing phenylalanine or tryptophan. The order of the fields is J gene, V gene, D gene, clone size, CDR3 protein, CDR3 DNA. The D gene is left open where the match is weak. Clone size is not always given. Where it is, it says once, few, many or a class for expanded clones.

j_call: TRBJ1-3; v_call: TRBV29-1; d_call: TRBD1; clone_size: .; cdr3_aa: CSVNRDSRIGNTIYF; cdr3_nt: TGCAGCGTTAACCGGGACAGTCGGATTGGGAACACCATATATTTT
j_call: TRBJ1-2; v_call: TRBV5-1; d_call: .; clone_size: few; cdr3_aa: CASSLSTDGYTF; cdr3_nt: TGCGCCAGCAGCTTGAGCACGGACGGCTACACCTTC
j_call: TRBJ2-1; v_call: TRBV11-2; d_call: .; clone_size: .; cdr3_aa: CASSLQGSHNEQFF; cdr3_nt: TGTGCCAGCAGCTTACAGGGTTCTCACAATGAGCAGTTCTTC
j_call: TRBJ2-2; v_call: TRBV5-4; d_call: .; clone_size: .; cdr3_aa: CASSSVGELFF; cdr3_nt: TGTGCCAGCAGTTCAGTGGGGGAGCTGTTTTTT
j_call: TRBJ2-5; v_call: TRBV15; d_call: TRBD1; clone_size: .; cdr3_aa: CATSSDRDRKSQETQYF; cdr3_nt: TGTGCCACCAGCAGCGACCGGGACAGGAAAAGCCAAGAGACCCAGTACTTC
j_call: TRBJ2-1; v_call: TRBV5-4; d_call: .; clone_size: .; cdr3_aa: CASSLNSGSMDEQFF; cdr3_nt: TGTGCCAGCAGCTTGAACAGCGGGTCTATGGATGAGCAGTTCTTC
j_call: TRBJ2-3; v_call: TRBV6-5; d_call: .; clone_size: .; cdr3_aa: CASRGGMGTDTQYF; cdr3_nt: TGTGCCAGCAGGGGGGGTATGGGCACAGATACGCAGTATTTT
j_call: TRBJ2-7; v_call: TRBV6-1; d_call: TRBD1; clone_size: .; cdr3_aa: CASSTGQSFEQYF; cdr3_nt: TGTGCCAGCAGCACGGGACAGTCATTCGAGCAGTACTTC
j_call: TRBJ2-5; v_call: TRBV18; d_call: .; clone_size: .; cdr3_aa: CASSPSSGPGETQYF; cdr3_nt: TGTGCCAGCTCACCATCATCCGGCCCTGGGGAGACCCAGTACTTC
j_call: TRBJ2-3; v_call: TRBV28; d_call: TRBD2; clone_size: .; cdr3_aa: CASSLAGRGSTDTQYF; cdr3_nt: TGTGCCAGCAGTTTAGCGGGGAGGGGTAGCACAGATACGCAGTATTTT
j_call: TRBJ1-2; v_call: TRBV20-1; d_call: .; clone_size: few; cdr3_aa: CQGKDGYTF; cdr3_nt: TGTCAGGGAAAGGATGGCTACACCTTC
j_call: TRBJ2-7; v_call: TRBV5-1; d_call: .; clone_size: .; cdr3_aa: CASSFRDFIYYEQYF; cdr3_nt: TGCGCCAGCAGCTTTCGGGACTTTATCTATTACGAGCAGTACTTC
j_call: TRBJ1-1; v_call: TRBV2; d_call: TRBD1; clone_size: .; cdr3_aa: CASSLQGGNTEAFF; cdr3_nt: TGTGCCAGCAGCCTACAGGGGGGGAACACTGAAGCTTTCTTT
j_call: TRBJ1-6; v_call: TRBV10-3; d_call: .; clone_size: .; cdr3_aa: CAISEEAGNSPLHF; cdr3_nt: TGTGCCATCAGTGAGGAGGCAGGGAATTCACCCCTCCACTTT
j_call: TRBJ2-1; v_call: TRBV5-8; d_call: TRBD2; clone_size: .; cdr3_aa: CASSLSASGSEQFF; cdr3_nt: TGTGCCAGCAGCTTGTCGGCTAGCGGGAGTGAGCAGTTCTTC
j_call: TRBJ2-1; v_call: TRBV9; d_call: .; clone_size: .; cdr3_aa: CASSVGQGMSSYNEQFF; cdr3_nt: TGTGCCAGCAGCGTAGGGCAGGGGATGAGCTCCTACAATGAGCAGTTCTTC
j_call: TRBJ2-5; v_call: TRBV29-1; d_call: TRBD2; clone_size: .; cdr3_aa: CSAKRGTETQYF; cdr3_nt: TGCAGCGCAAAGCGGGGAACAGAGACCCAGTACTTC
j_call: TRBJ2-5; v_call: TRBV27; d_call: .; clone_size: once; cdr3_aa: CASSSPLTGTQYF; cdr3_nt: TGTGCCAGCAGCTCCCCCCTAACCGGGACCCAGTACTTC
j_call: TRBJ1-5; v_call: TRBV6-7; d_call: .; clone_size: .; cdr3_aa: CANRPHGPFNQPQHF; cdr3_nt: TGTGCCAACCGGCCTCACGGGCCCTTCAATCAGCCCCAGCATTTT
j_call: TRBJ2-5; v_call: TRBV29-1; d_call: TRBD2; clone_size: .; cdr3_aa: CSAAAGGARETQYF; cdr3_nt: TGCAGCGCCGCGGCCGGGGGGGCTAGGGAGACCCAGTACTTC
j_call: TRBJ1-1; v_call: TRBV5-1; d_call: TRBD1; clone_size: .; cdr3_aa: CASSVTGMNTEAFF; cdr3_nt: TGCGCCAGCAGTGTGACAGGGATGAACACTGAAGCTTTCTTT
j_call: TRBJ2-5; v_call: TRBV7-8; d_call: .; clone_size: .; cdr3_aa: CASSLQLASETQYF; cdr3_nt: TGTGCCAGCAGCTTACAACTAGCTAGCGAGACCCAGTACTTC
j_call: TRBJ1-1; v_call: TRBV5-8; d_call: .; clone_size: .; cdr3_aa: CASSFGGFQGSTEAFF; cdr3_nt: TGTGCCAGCAGCTTTGGCGGATTTCAGGGGAGCACTGAAGCTTTCTTT
j_call: TRBJ1-3; v_call: TRBV9; d_call: .; clone_size: .; cdr3_aa: CASSVDTGLSGNTIYF; cdr3_nt: TGTGCCAGCAGCGTTGACACAGGTCTCTCTGGAAACACCATATATTTT
j_call: TRBJ2-1; v_call: TRBV5-4; d_call: TRBD2; clone_size: .; cdr3_aa: CASRPTSASVNEQFF; cdr3_nt: TGTGCCAGCAGACCTACTAGCGCGTCGGTCAATGAGCAGTTCTTC
j_call: TRBJ2-3; v_call: TRBV27; d_call: .; clone_size: .; cdr3_aa: CASSLRGAGSAPDTQYF; cdr3_nt: TGTGCCAGCAGTTTACGGGGTGCGGGGTCAGCCCCAGATACGCAGTATTTT
j_call: TRBJ2-1; v_call: TRBV7-8; d_call: .; clone_size: .; cdr3_aa: CASSSRDEQFF; cdr3_nt: TGTGCCAGCAGCTCAAGGGATGAGCAGTTCTTC
j_call: TRBJ1-1; v_call: TRBV15; d_call: .; clone_size: .; cdr3_aa: CAIGRVDTEAFF; cdr3_nt: TGTGCCATCGGACGGGTGGACACTGAAGCTTTCTTT
j_call: TRBJ1-2; v_call: TRBV6-6; d_call: .; clone_size: .; cdr3_aa: CASIGDGNYGYTF; cdr3_nt: TGTGCCAGCATCGGAGACGGGAACTATGGCTACACCTTC
j_call: TRBJ1-1; v_call: TRBV7-9; d_call: .; clone_size: .; cdr3_aa: CASSLVRGVGRNTEAFF; cdr3_nt: TGTGCCAGCAGCTTAGTCCGGGGCGTGGGCCGGAACACTGAAGCTTTCTTT
j_call: TRBJ1-1; v_call: TRBV2; d_call: .; clone_size: few; cdr3_aa: CASSEIVEGTEAFF; cdr3_nt: TGTGCCAGCAGTGAGATCGTAGAGGGAACTGAAGCTTTCTTT
j_call: TRBJ1-6; v_call: TRBV18; d_call: TRBD1; clone_size: .; cdr3_aa: CASSPRDRVEGSPLHF; cdr3_nt: TGTGCCAGCTCACCACGGGACAGGGTGGAAGGTTCACCCCTCCACTTT
j_call: TRBJ2-3; v_call: TRBV19; d_call: .; clone_size: .; cdr3_aa: CASNSAGKDTQYF; cdr3_nt: TGTGCCAGTAATTCGGCAGGGAAAGATACGCAGTATTTT
j_call: TRBJ2-5; v_call: TRBV28; d_call: TRBD1; clone_size: .; cdr3_aa: CASTLGQGWETQYF; cdr3_nt: TGTGCCAGCACCTTGGGACAGGGGTGGGAGACCCAGTACTTC
j_call: TRBJ2-7; v_call: TRBV7-9; d_call: .; clone_size: few; cdr3_aa: CASSTLTGLYEQYF; cdr3_nt: TGTGCCAGCAGCACCTTAACAGGGCTCTACGAGCAGTACTTC
j_call: TRBJ1-1; v_call: TRBV7-9; d_call: .; clone_size: .; cdr3_aa: CASTLPGTTNTEAFF; cdr3_nt: TGTGCCAGCACCCTACCCGGGACAACGAACACTGAAGCTTTCTTT
j_call: TRBJ2-2; v_call: TRBV30; d_call: TRBD1; clone_size: .; cdr3_aa: CAWRGDRPDGELFF; cdr3_nt: TGTGCCTGGAGAGGGGACAGGCCTGACGGGGAGCTGTTTTTT
j_call: TRBJ1-1; v_call: TRBV18; d_call: TRBD1; clone_size: .; cdr3_aa: CASSPVTGESTEAFF; cdr3_nt: TGTGCCAGCTCACCGGTCACAGGGGAGAGCACTGAAGCTTTCTTT
j_call: TRBJ1-5; v_call: TRBV27; d_call: TRBD1; clone_size: .; cdr3_aa: CASSPSGTAHNQPQHF; cdr3_nt: TGTGCCAGCAGTCCCTCCGGGACAGCCCACAATCAGCCCCAGCATTTT
j_call: TRBJ2-7; v_call: TRBV28; d_call: .; clone_size: .; cdr3_aa: CASSLSLLPEQYF; cdr3_nt: TGTGCCAGCAGTTTAAGTCTGCTCCCCGAGCAGTACTTC
j_call: TRBJ1-5; v_call: TRBV7-8; d_call: .; clone_size: .; cdr3_aa: CASSPLTGEQPQHF; cdr3_nt: TGTGCCAGCAGCCCATTGACAGGAGAACAGCCCCAGCATTTT
j_call: TRBJ2-2; v_call: TRBV18; d_call: TRBD1; clone_size: .; cdr3_aa: CASSFTGQGSTGELFF; cdr3_nt: TGTGCCAGCTCATTTACAGGACAGGGGAGCACCGGGGAGCTGTTTTTT
j_call: TRBJ1-3; v_call: TRBV25-1; d_call: TRBD1; clone_size: .; cdr3_aa: CASSVGTGSNSGNTIYF; cdr3_nt: TGTGCCAGCAGTGTGGGGACAGGGAGCAACTCTGGAAACACCATATATTTT
j_call: TRBJ1-5; v_call: TRBV4-1; d_call: .; clone_size: .; cdr3_aa: CASSPYNSNQPQHF; cdr3_nt: TGCGCCAGCAGCCCATATAATAGCAATCAGCCCCAGCATTTT
j_call: TRBJ2-2; v_call: TRBV6-5; d_call: TRBD1; clone_size: .; cdr3_aa: CASSQQGATGELFF; cdr3_nt: TGTGCCAGCAGTCAACAGGGGGCAACCGGGGAGCTGTTTTTT